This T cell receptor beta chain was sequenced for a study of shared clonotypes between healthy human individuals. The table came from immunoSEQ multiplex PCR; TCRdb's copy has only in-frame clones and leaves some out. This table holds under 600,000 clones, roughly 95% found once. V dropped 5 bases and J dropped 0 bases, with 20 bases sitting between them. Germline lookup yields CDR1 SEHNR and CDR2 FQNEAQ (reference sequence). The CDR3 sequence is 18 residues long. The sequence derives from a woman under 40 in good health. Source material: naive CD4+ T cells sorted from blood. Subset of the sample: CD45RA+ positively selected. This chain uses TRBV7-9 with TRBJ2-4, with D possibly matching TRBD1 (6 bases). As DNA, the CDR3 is TGTGCCAGCAGCCAGGGGTTTGTCGGGGTACTAGCCAAAAACATTCAGTACTTC. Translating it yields CASSQGFVGVLAKNIQYF.